This T cell receptor beta chain was captured by sequencing in a study of T-cell reconstitution after alpha-beta-depleted transplantation in children. Study results and caveats: Several patients had high TCRbeta diversity at day 60; it came from surviving recipient T cells and thymic progenitors. Reportedly, roughly two months post-transplant, alpha-beta T cells arose from several hundred expanded graft clones. Newly made T cells mostly supplied T-cell counts and diversity one year after transplant.

Preparation of the TCRbeta library was carried out with unique molecular identifiers. MiXCR was run by TCRdb on the PCR reads, yielding one entry per CDR3 protein. The table lists about 100,000 distinct CDR3 sequences, around 6.1% of them singletons. CDR3 length: 14 amino acids. Between the trimmed V and J ends, which lost 1 base and 5 bases, there was a span of 8 bases. Per germline, CDR1 SGHVS and CDR2 FQNEAQ. Of note for this clonotype: What it binds is unknown.

The sequence was collected from a female patient aged 2-15 years who had a stem cell transplant for Fanconi anemia, so the T cells may come from the graft donor. Sequences were derived from PBMCs, mostly from graft donor cells, sampled 60 days after TCRalphabeta/CD19-depleted stem cell transplant. This chain joins TRBV7-8 and TRBJ2-2; D is undetermined. The CDR3 spells CASSLGVGTGELFF. In DNA form, the CDR3 reads TGTGCCAGCAGCTTAGGGGTGGGGACCGGGGAGCTGTTTTTT.